The 19 T cell receptor beta chains given below trace back to one sample, sequenced in a study of Ad26.COV2.S vaccination and SARS-CoV-2 variants. Profiled with immunoSEQ multiplex PCR; TCRdb holds only in-frame clones, not every one. The sample lists 350,000 to 450,000 clones; roughly 84% were seen once. Treatment of the sample: over 15 received Ad26.COV2.S at low or high dose, single or two shots; several received placebo; per-sample allocation not given. Day 63 following the first vaccine or placebo injection was when the samples were taken. Sequenced here: peripheral blood, sampled in a trial of Ad26.COV2.S vaccine versus placebo. These receptors all come from a person aged 18-65 years who received the Ad26.COV2.S COVID-19 vaccine or a placebo.

This sequence joins TRBV21-1 and TRBJ2-2. TRBV21-1 is reported as a pseudogene. CDR3 size: 18 residues. CDR3 region: CASSKGGRRYANTGELFF. In nucleotides, the CDR3 is TGTGCCAGCAGCAAAGGTGGCAGACGGTATGCGAACACCGGGGAGCTGTTTTTT.

This chain joins TRBV19 and TRBJ2-5; TRBD1 aligns across 10 bases. Germline lookup yields CDR1 LNHDA and CDR2 SQIVND (reference sequence). Trimming at V came to 4 bases and at J to 4 bases, leaving 9 bases not matched to a gene. The CDR3 spans 16 residues. CDR3 sequence (DNA): TGTGCCAGTAGTAGGGGAAGACAGGGGGCAGGAGAGACCCAGTACTTC. Protein: CASSRGRQGAGETQYF.

The V gene is TRBV5-8, the J gene TRBJ1-5; D possibly corresponds to TRBD1 (5 bases). CDR1 and CDR2 (germline): SGHTS, YDEGEE. The CDR3 is 15 amino acids. The V and J ends lost 5 bases and 6 bases respectively, with 18 bases between them. The CDR3 DNA reads as TGTGCCAGCAGTTGGGGGGAACAACGTTTTCAGCCCCAGCATTTT. It specifies CASSWGEQRFQPQHF.

This clone has just a few counts. CDR3 in DNA: TGTGCCAGCAGCCGTTGGACAGGAGGAGAGACCCAGTACTTC. Encoded protein: CASSRWTGGETQYF. V and J are TRBV7-6 and TRBJ2-5; 7 nucleotides align to TRBD1. The ends lost 5 bases at V and 4 bases at J; junction bases unmatched: 7. This CDR3 contains 14 residues. Germline CDR1 and CDR2: SGHVS and FNYEAQ.

This rearrangement joins TRBV5-6 to TRBJ2-7; TRBD1 matches 9 bases. CDR1 and CDR2 from the germline V gene are SGHDT and YYEEEE. Trimming took 0 bases from V and 3 from J; bases not matched to a gene: 7. The CDR3 is made up of 16 amino acids. CDR3 sequence: CASSLAGGTGHYEQYF. The CDR3 bases are TGTGCCAGCAGCTTGGCCGGCGGGACAGGGCACTACGAGCAGTACTTC.

This chain links TRBV6-5 with TRBJ1-5, with D unresolved. Deletions cut 10 bases from V and 4 bases from J, with 20 bases between. The CDR3 is made up of 15 amino acids. Per germline, CDR1 MNHEY and CDR2 SVGAGI. The CDR3 sequence: CATLTGHRMNQPQHF. The CDR3 nucleotides read TGTGCCACCCTAACGGGCCATAGGATGAATCAGCCCCAGCATTTT.

This chain joins TRBV9 and TRBJ1-6, with TRBD1 as a possible D gene (5 bases). This CDR3 has 15 amino acids. The V gene lost 3 bases and the J gene lost 4 bases, with 11 bases spanning the gap. Germline V CDR1 and CDR2: SGDLS, YYNGEE. The DNA of the CDR3 is TGTGCCAGCAGCGAGGGGAGCGCGTATAATTCACCCCTCCACTTT. It codes for CASSEGSAYNSPLHF. The full variable domain, its missing parts supplied by reference TRBV9 and TRBJ1-6, is DSGVTQTPKHLITATGQRVTLRCSPRSGDLSVYWYQQSLDQGLQFLIQYYNGEERAKGNILERFSAQQFPDLHSELNLSSLELGDSALYFCASSEGSAYNSPLHFGNGTRLTVT.

The gene calls are TRBV10-2 and TRBJ2-2; D gene unclear. V was shortened by 2 bases and J by 0 bases, with 7 bases between the two germline ends. Germline lookup yields CDR1 WSHSY and CDR2 SAAADI. This CDR3 has 15 amino acids. Here the CDR3 reads CASSERLANTGELFF. CDR3 nucleotide sequence: TGCGCCAGCAGTGAGCGACTGGCGAACACCGGGGAGCTGTTTTTT.

V and J are TRBV6-5 and TRBJ1-1, with TRBD1 matching over 9 bases. The CDR3 is 14 residues long. J lost 7 bases, V lost 2 bases, and 5 bases had no gene match. Looked up from germline, CDR1 is MNHEY and CDR2 is SVGAGI. The CDR3, as DNA: TGTGCCAGCAGTTACAACAGGGGGCCGGGTGAAGCTTTCTTT. Translating it yields CASSYNRGPGEAFF.

This sequence joins TRBV6-5 and TRBJ1-1, with TRBD1 matching over 9 bases. J lost 1 base, V lost 3 bases, and 3 bases had no gene match. The CDR3 runs 15 residues. The germline V gene has CDR1 MNHEY and CDR2 SVGAGI. The CDR3 here is CASSYGTGSNTEAFF. The CDR3 nucleotides are TGTGCCAGCAGTTATGGGACAGGGTCGAACACTGAAGCTTTCTTT.

As regards this clone: The same CDR3 can be traced to other DNA sequences in this sample. The chain recombines TRBV7-8 with TRBJ1-1; TRBD1 agrees at 7 bases. The CDR3 length is 13 residues. J gave up 1 base and V 5 bases, and 1 base lay outside the gene matches. The germline V gene has CDR1 SGHVS and CDR2 FQNEAQ. The CDR3 region is CASSRQGNTEAFF. The CDR3 nucleotides are TGTGCCAGCAGCCGACAGGGGAACACTGAAGCTTTCTTT.

This clone was seen only a few times. The gene calls are TRBV4-1 and TRBJ1-6, with D possibly matching TRBD1 (6 bases). CDR3 length: 14 residues. Germline values: CDR1 MGHRA, CDR2 YSYEKL. V was shortened by 0 bases and J by 10 bases, with 10 bases between the two germline ends. The CDR3 sequence is CASSQDQGPSPLHF. CDR3 in DNA: TGCGCCAGCAGCCAAGATCAGGGGCCCTCACCCCTCCACTTT.

Only a few counts were recorded for this clone. The rearrangement joins TRBV29-1 to TRBJ1-1; TRBD1 matches at 7 bases. The CDR3 sequence is 13 residues long. V was clipped by 3 bases and J by 10 bases; unmatched bases: 11. Germline V gene lookup returns CDR1 SQVTM and CDR2 ANQGSEA. CDR3 region: CSVESPQGRRAFF. CDR3 coding DNA: TGCAGCGTTGAGAGTCCACAGGGGCGAAGAGCTTTCTTT.

The chain joins TRBV4-1 to TRBJ1-1; no reliable D call. Trimming cost V 2 bases and J 1 base, with 2 bases left between them. CDR3 length: 12 residues. Germline V CDR1 and CDR2: MGHRA, YSYEKL. CDR3 DNA: TGCGCCAGCAGCCAACGGAACACTGAAGCTTTCTTT. Amino acid sequence: CASSQRNTEAFF.

V and J are TRBV4-1 and TRBJ1-1, with no clear D. Deletions cut 2 bases from V and 7 bases from J, with 14 bases between. This CDR3 comprises 14 residues. Germline V gene data show CDR1 as MGHRA and CDR2 as YSYEKL. CDR3 amino acids: CASSQPRTGIEAFF. CDR3 in DNA: TGCGCCAGCAGCCAACCGCGTACGGGGATTGAAGCTTTCTTT.

The chain couples TRBV6-5 to TRBJ1-1, with a tentative D call TRBD1 (6 bases). This CDR3 comprises 12 residues. In germline, CDR1 is MNHEY, CDR2 SVGAGI. V lost 6 bases and J lost 8, with 13 bases in between. The CDR3 DNA sequence: TGTGCCAGCAGCCACTCTGGGACAGAAGCTTTCTTT. This codes for CASSHSGTEAFF.

The chain is built from TRBV19 and TRBJ2-1; D perhaps matches TRBD2 (6 bases). The V and J ends lost 1 base and 10 bases respectively, with 11 bases between them. CDR1 and CDR2 (germline): LNHDA, SQIVND (reference sequence). The CDR3 has 13 residues. DNA of the CDR3: TGTGCCAGTAGTATAGTCGGGGGAGGAGAGCAGTTCTTC. It encodes CASSIVGGGEQFF.

This chain joins TRBV7-8 and TRBJ2-2; no clear D. The CDR3 length is 14 residues. Germline V lookup: CDR1 SGHVS, CDR2 FQNEAQ. The germline V and J ends were trimmed by 3 bases and 5 bases, with 10 bases remaining between them. The chain's CDR3 is CASSFQGPTGELFF. The CDR3, as DNA: TGTGCCAGCAGCTTCCAAGGACCGACCGGGGAGCTGTTTTTT. Together with reference TRBV7-8 and TRBJ2-2, the CDR3 gives the full variable domain: GAGVSQSPRYKVAKRGQDVALRCDPISGHVSLFWYQQALGQGPEFLTYFQNEAQLDKSGLPSDRFFAERPEGSVSTLKIQRTQQEDSAVYLCASSFQGPTGELFFGEGSRLTVL.

This CDR3 is CASRGLTEAYNEQFF. CDR3 DNA: TGTGCCAGCAGGGGACTGACGGAAGCCTACAATGAGCAGTTCTTC. The gene calls are TRBV6-5 and TRBJ2-1; D is perhaps TRBD2 (6 bases). CDR3 length equals 15 residues. V shed 6 bases and J shed 2 bases, with 14 bases lying between them. Germline-derived CDR1 and CDR2 are MNHEY and SVGAGI.